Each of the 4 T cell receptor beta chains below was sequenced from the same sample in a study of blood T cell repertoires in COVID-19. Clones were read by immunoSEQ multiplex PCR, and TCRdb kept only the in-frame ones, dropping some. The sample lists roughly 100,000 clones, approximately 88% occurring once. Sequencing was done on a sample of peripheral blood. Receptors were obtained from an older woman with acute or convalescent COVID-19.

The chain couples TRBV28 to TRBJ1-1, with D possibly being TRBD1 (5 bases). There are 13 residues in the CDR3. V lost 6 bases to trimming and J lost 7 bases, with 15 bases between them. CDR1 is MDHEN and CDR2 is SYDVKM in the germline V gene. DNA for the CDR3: TGTGCCAGCAGATACGCCCCAACAGGTGAAGCTTTCTTT. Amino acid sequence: CASRYAPTGEAFF.

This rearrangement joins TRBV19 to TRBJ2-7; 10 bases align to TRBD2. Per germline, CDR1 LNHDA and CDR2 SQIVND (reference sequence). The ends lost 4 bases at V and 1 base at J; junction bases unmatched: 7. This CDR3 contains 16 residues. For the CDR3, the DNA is TGTGCCAGTAGTACCGGAAGCGGGAGGGTATCCTACGAGCAGTACTTC. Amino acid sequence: CASSTGSGRVSYEQYF.

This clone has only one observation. DNA of the CDR3: TGTGCCACCAGCAGAAAGGGACAGGGGGCGGACGGCTACACCTTC. It codes for CATSRKGQGADGYTF. The rearrangement links TRBV15 to TRBJ1-2, with 12 bases that match TRBD1. Germline values: CDR1 LNHNV, CDR2 YYDKDF (reference sequence). Germline trimming cut 2 bases from V and 8 bases from J; bases unmatched to any gene: 6. There are 15 residues in the CDR3.

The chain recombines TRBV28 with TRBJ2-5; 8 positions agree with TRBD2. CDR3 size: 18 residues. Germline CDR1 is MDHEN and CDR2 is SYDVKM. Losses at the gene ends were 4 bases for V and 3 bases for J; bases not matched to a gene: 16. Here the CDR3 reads CASSWAGIRRAGEETQYF. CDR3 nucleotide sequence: TGTGCCAGCAGTTGGGCGGGGATCAGAAGAGCGGGAGAAGAGACCCAGTACTTC.